The sequence of this TCR beta chain was determined in a study of cytomegalovirus exposure and HLA in healthy donors. This clone was counted a single time. Its antigen is not known. The V gene end was trimmed by 7 bases and the J gene end by 6 bases; junction bases not matched to a gene: 7. This CDR3 spans 12 amino acids. Germline V gives CDR1 SGHNT, CDR2 YYREEE (reference sequence). Both 60 Vbeta primers and 13 Jbeta primers went into the PCR. TCRdb keeps only in-frame clones here, not all; method: immunoSEQ multiplex PCR. The table has 150,000 to 250,000 clones, approximately 85% seen once. Overall study findings and caveats: Association of a missense DCLRE1C variant with TCR beta V- and J-gene trimming was reported in a later analysis. Indistinguishable V segments, including TRBV6-2 and TRBV6-3, were excluded.

Donors had nominal health at sampling but likely had unrecorded immune exposures. The sample was PBMCs. The chain combines TRBV5-4 with TRBJ2-7, with 7 bases that match TRBD1. This receptor was taken from a woman aged 45-65 years in good health and CMV-seronegative. The CDR3 DNA sequence: TGTGCCAGCGGTACCAGGGGGATCGAGCAGTACTTC. Its protein product is CASGTRGIEQYF. Combining the CDR3 with reference TRBV5-4 and TRBJ2-7 gives the whole variable domain ETGVTQSPTHLIKTRGQQVTLRCSSQSGHNTVSWYQQALGQGPQFIFQYYREEENGRGNFPPRFSGLQFPNYSSELNVNALELDDSALYLCASGTRGIEQYFGPGTRLTVT.